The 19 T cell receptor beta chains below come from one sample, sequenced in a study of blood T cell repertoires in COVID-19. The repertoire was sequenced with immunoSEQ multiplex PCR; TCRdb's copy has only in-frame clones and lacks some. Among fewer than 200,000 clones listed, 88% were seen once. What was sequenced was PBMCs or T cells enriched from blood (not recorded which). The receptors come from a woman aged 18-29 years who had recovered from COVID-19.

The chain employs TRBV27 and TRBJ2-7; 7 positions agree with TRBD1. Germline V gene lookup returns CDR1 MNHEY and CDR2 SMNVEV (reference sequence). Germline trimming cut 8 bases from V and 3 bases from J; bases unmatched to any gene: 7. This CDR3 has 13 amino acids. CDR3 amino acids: CASRRTGVYEQYF. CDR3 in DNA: TGTGCCAGCCGTCGAACAGGGGTCTACGAGCAGTACTTC.

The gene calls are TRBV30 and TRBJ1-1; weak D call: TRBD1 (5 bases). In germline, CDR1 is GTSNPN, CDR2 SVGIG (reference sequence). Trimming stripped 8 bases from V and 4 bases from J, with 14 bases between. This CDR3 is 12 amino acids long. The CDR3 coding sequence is TGTGCCCGAGTCAGGGTGGGCACTGAAGCTTTCTTT. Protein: CARVRVGTEAFF.

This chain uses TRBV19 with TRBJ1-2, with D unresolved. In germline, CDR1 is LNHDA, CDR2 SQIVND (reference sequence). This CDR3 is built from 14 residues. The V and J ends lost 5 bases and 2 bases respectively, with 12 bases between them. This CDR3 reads CASSPSRGNYGYTF. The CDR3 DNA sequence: TGTGCCAGTAGTCCCTCCCGGGGAAACTATGGCTACACCTTC.

In DNA form, the CDR3 reads TGTGCCAGCAGCCTAGGGGGCGGAGGACAGGGGACGGCTTTCTTT. Protein sequence: CASSLGGGGQGTAFF. The rearrangement links TRBV9 to TRBJ1-1; TRBD1 matches at 9 bases. Per the germline V gene, CDR1 is SGDLS and CDR2 is YYNGEE. The ends lost 4 bases at V and 11 bases at J; junction bases unmatched: 15. The CDR3 totals 15 residues.

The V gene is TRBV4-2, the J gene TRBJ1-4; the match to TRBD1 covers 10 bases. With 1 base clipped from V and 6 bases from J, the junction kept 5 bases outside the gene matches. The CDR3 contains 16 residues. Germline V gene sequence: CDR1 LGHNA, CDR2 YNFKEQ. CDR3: CASSQAEGTGDEKLFF. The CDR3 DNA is TGTGCCAGCAGCCAAGCTGAAGGGACAGGGGATGAAAAACTGTTTTTT.

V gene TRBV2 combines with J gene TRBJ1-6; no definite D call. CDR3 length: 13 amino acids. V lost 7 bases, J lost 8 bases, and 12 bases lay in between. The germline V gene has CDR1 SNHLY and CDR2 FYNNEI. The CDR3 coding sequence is TGTGCCAGCAAGGAGGATCTGGATTCACCCCTCCACTTT. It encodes CASKEDLDSPLHF. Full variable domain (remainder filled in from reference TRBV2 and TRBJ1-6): EPEVTQTPSHQVTQMGQEVILRCVPISNHLYFYWYRQILGQKVEFLVSFYNNEISEKSEIFDDQFSVERPDGSNFTLKIRSTKLEDSAMYFCASKEDLDSPLHFGNGTRLTVT.

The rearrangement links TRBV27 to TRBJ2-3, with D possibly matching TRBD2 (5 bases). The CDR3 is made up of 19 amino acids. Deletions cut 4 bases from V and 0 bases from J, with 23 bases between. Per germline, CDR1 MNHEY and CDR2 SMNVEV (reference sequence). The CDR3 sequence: CASSSAQGSAEASTDTQYF. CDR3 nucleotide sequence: TGTGCCAGCAGTTCCGCCCAAGGATCAGCGGAGGCAAGCACAGATACGCAGTATTTT.

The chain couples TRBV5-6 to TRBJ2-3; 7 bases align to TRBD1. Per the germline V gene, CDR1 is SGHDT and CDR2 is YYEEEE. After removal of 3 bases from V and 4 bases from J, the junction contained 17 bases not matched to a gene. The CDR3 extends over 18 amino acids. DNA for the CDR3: TGTGCCAGCAGCTCCTACGGTAAGACAGGGAATCCCGCAGATACGCAGTATTTT. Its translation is CASSSYGKTGNPADTQYF.

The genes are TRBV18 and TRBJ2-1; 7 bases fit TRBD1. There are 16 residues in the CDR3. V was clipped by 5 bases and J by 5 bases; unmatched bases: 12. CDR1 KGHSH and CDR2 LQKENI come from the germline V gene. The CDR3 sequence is CASSDKQGSWNNEQFF. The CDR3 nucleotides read TGTGCCAGCTCAGACAAACAGGGGTCGTGGAACAATGAGCAGTTCTTC.

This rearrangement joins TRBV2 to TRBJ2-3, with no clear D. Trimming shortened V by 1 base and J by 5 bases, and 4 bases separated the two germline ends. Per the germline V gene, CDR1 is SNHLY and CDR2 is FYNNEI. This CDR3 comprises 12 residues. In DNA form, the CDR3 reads TGTGCCAGCAGTGAAGGGAGAGATACGCAGTATTTT. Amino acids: CASSEGRDTQYF.

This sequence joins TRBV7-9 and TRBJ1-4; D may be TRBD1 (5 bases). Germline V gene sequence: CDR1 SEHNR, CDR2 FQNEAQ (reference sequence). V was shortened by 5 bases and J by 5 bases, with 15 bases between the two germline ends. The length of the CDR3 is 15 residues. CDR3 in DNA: TGTGCCAGCAGCCCAGGACACGTCCAAAATGAAAAACTGTTTTTT. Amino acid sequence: CASSPGHVQNEKLFF.

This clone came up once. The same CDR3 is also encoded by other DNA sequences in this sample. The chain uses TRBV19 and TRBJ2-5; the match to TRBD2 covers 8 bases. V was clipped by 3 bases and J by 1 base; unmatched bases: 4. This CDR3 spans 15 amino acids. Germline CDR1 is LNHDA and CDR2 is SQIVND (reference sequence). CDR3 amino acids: CASSIGAGGQETQYF. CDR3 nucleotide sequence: TGTGCCAGTAGTATTGGGGCGGGGGGCCAAGAGACCCAGTACTTC.

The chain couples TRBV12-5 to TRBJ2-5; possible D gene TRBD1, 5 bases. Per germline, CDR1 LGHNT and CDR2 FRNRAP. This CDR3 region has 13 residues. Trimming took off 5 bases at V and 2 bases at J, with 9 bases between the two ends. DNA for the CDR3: TGTGCTAGTGGTGAGACAGAGCAAGAGACCCAGTACTTC. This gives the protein CASGETEQETQYF.

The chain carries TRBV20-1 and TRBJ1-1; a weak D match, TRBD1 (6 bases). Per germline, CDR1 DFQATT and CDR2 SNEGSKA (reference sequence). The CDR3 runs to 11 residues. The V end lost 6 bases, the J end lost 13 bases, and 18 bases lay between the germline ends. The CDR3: CSAPIGATGFF. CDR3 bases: TGCAGTGCCCCGATAGGGGCGACAGGTTTCTTT.

The CDR3 DNA reads as TGCGCCAGCAGCGGACTAGGACAGGGAGGTGAGCAGTTCTTC. Amino acids: CASSGLGQGGEQFF. The rearrangement joins TRBV5-1 to TRBJ2-1; D is perhaps TRBD1 (8 bases). The germline CDR1 and CDR2 sequences are SGHRS and YFSETQ. This CDR3 is built from 14 residues. The V gene lost 4 bases and the J gene lost 9 bases, with 17 bases spanning the gap.

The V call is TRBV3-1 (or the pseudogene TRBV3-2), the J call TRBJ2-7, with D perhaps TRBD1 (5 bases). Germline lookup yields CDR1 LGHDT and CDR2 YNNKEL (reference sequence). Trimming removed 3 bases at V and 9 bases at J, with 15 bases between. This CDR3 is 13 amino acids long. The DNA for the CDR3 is TGTGCCAGCAGCCAGGACAACGCGCTCGTGCAGTACTTC. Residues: CASSQDNALVQYF.

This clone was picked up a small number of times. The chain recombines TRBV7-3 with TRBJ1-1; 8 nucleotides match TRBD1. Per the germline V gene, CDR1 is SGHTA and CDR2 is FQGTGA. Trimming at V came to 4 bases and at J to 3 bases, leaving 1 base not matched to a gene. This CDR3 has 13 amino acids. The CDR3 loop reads CASSSQGDTEAFF. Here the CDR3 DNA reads TGTGCCAGCAGCTCACAGGGGGACACTGAAGCTTTCTTT.

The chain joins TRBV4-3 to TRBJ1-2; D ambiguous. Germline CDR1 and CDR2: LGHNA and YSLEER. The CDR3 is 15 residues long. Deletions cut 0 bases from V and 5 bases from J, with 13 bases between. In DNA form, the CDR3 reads TGCGCCAGCAGCCAAGATTTAATACAGTCATATGGCTACACCTTC. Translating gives CASSQDLIQSYGYTF.

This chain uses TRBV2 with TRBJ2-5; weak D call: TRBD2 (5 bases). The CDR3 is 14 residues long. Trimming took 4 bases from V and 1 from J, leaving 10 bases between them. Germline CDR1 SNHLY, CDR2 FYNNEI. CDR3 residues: CASSVEVFQETQYF. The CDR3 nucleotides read TGTGCCAGCAGTGTGGAGGTCTTCCAAGAGACCCAGTACTTC.